This TCR beta chain comes out of a study of T cells in Graves' hyperthyroidism and ophthalmopathy. Notes on the study in general: The blood repertoire included most of the expanded thyroid clonotypes above 0.001. A median about 7 months before onset, the model predicted ophthalmopathy.

CDR3 length: 17 amino acids. Trimming removed 3 bases from V and 4 bases from J; junction bases left unmatched: 7. The source material, RNA transcripts, was used to amplify TCR beta CDR3 regions. The HTBI set primed first-round TCR CDR3 RT-PCR. TCRdb passed the multiplex PCR reads through MiXCR, listing each CDR3 protein once. Here the sample spans around 500,000 distinct CDR3 sequences, 11% to 15% being singletons. When ophthalmopathy did not progress within 18 months, Graves' hyperthyroidism was considered stable. Uncontrolled infection, other autoimmune disease, pregnancy and lactation each barred patients from inclusion. The sample holds many counts of this clonotype. Its antigen is still unknown.

This receptor was taken from a woman in her thirties or forties with Graves' hyperthyroidism. The chain combines TRBV12-3 or TRBV12-4 with TRBJ2-3; 13 nucleotides agree with TRBD2. Material: blood. CDR3 sequence (DNA): TGTGCCAGCAGTTTCGCCCGGACTAGCGGGAGTCCAGATACGCAGTATTTT. This translates into CASSFARTSGSPDTQYF.